The 25 T cell receptor beta chains given below trace back to one sample, sequenced in a study of cytomegalovirus exposure and HLA in healthy donors. PCR employed 60 Vbeta and 13 Jbeta primers. Assay: immunoSEQ multiplex PCR; the TCRdb copy retains only in-frame clones and omits some. The sample carries more than 150,000 clones, about 88% recorded once. Sequencing input: PBMCs. The receptor set was obtained from a girl less than two years old in good health and CMV-seronegative.

The rearrangement joins TRBV9 to TRBJ2-1; TRBD1 aligns across 10 bases. V trimming: 3 bases; J trimming: 5 bases; junction bases outside the gene matches: 5. Germline V gene sequence: CDR1 SGDLS, CDR2 YYNGEE. The CDR3 is 15 residues long. The CDR3 sequence: CASSATGQGNNEQFF. DNA of the CDR3: TGTGCCAGCAGCGCTACGGGACAGGGGAACAATGAGCAGTTCTTC. The variable domain in full, with the rest retrieved from reference TRBV9 and TRBJ2-1, is DSGVTQTPKHLITATGQRVTLRCSPRSGDLSVYWYQQSLDQGLQFLIQYYNGEERAKGNILERFSAQQFPDLHSELNLSSLELGDSALYFCASSATGQGNNEQFFGPGTRLTVL.

The chain joins TRBV4-2 to TRBJ2-7; 8 bases line up with TRBD2. After removal of 3 bases from V and 0 bases from J, the junction contained 1 base not matched to a gene. The germline V gene encodes CDR1 LGHNA and CDR2 YNFKEQ. The length of the CDR3 is 14 residues. CDR3 in amino acids: CASSHTSGSYEQYF. The DNA of the CDR3 is TGTGCCAGCAGCCATACTAGCGGCTCCTACGAGCAGTACTTC.

The chain carries TRBV7-3 and TRBJ2-7, with TRBD1 matching over 10 bases. The V and J ends lost 2 bases and 1 base, in that order; junction bases with no gene match: 8. Per germline, CDR1 SGHTA and CDR2 FQGTGA. CDR3 size: 17 residues. CDR3 sequence: CASSLHGGTGESYEQYF. The CDR3 DNA reads TGTGCCAGCAGCTTACACGGCGGGACAGGGGAATCCTACGAGCAGTACTTC.

The genes are TRBV5-5 and TRBJ2-5; the match to TRBD2 covers 13 bases. V shed 2 bases, J shed 12 bases, and the junction held 4 bases outside the gene matches. The length of the CDR3 is 13 residues. Germline lookup yields CDR1 SGHKS and CDR2 YYEKEE (reference sequence). CDR3 nucleotide sequence: TGTGCCAGCAGCTTTAGGACTAGCGGGGGAAAGTACTTC. Amino acid sequence: CASSFRTSGGKYF.

This chain uses TRBV6-1 with TRBJ2-5; D not certain. The CDR3 extends over 12 amino acids. Trimming shortened V by 6 bases and J by 4 bases, and 9 bases separated the two germline ends. The germline gives CDR1 MNHNS, CDR2 SASEGT. The CDR3 protein is CASSPPGETQYF. The DNA of the CDR3 is TGTGCCAGCAGCCCTCCCGGAGAGACCCAGTACTTC.

J is TRBJ2-7 and V is TRBV5-1, with D perhaps TRBD2 (5 bases). This CDR3 has 13 residues. V was pared by 5 bases and J by 1 base, with 10 bases between. In germline, CDR1 is SGHRS, CDR2 YFSETQ. The CDR3 spells CASRVSGSYEQYF. CDR3 DNA: TGCGCCAGCAGGGTAAGCGGTTCCTACGAGCAGTACTTC. The full variable domain, in which reference TRBV5-1 and TRBJ2-7 provide the parts outside the CDR3, is KAGVTQTPRYLIKTRGQQVTLSCSPISGHRSVSWYQQTPGQGLQFLFEYFSETQRNKGNFPGRFSGRQFSNSRSEMNVSTLELGDSALYLCASRVSGSYEQYFGPGTRLTVT.

The chain couples TRBV6-6 to TRBJ2-5; a weak D match, TRBD2 (6 bases). Germline assignment: CDR1 MNHNY and CDR2 SVGAGI (reference sequence). V was pared by 0 bases and J by 2 bases, with 13 bases between. CDR3 length: 16 residues. CDR3 loop: CASSYSSRGMQETQYF. CDR3 DNA sequence: TGTGCCAGCAGTTACTCGAGCCGGGGGATGCAAGAGACCCAGTACTTC.

A note on this clone: The junction shows a germline mismatch at one end, possibly a read error. The chain is built from TRBV12-5 and TRBJ2-1, with TRBD1 matching over 11 bases. Germline V lookup: CDR1 LGHNT, CDR2 FRNRAP. The length of the CDR3 is 11 residues. Here the CDR3 DNA reads TGTGCTAGTGGCCGAGGGACAGGGGGTCTCTTC. Amino acids: CASGRGTGGLF.

V usage is TRBV11-2 and J usage is TRBJ2-7; TRBD1 might be the D (5 bases). The CDR3 totals 15 residues. Germline CDR1 and CDR2: SGHAT and FQNNGV. With 4 bases removed from V and 6 bases from J, the gap between germline ends came to 19 bases. Written as DNA, the CDR3 is TGTGCCAGCAGCTACCAGGGCGTAATATCATCCGAGCAGTACTTC. Amino acids: CASSYQGVISSEQYF. Full variable domain (remainder filled in from reference TRBV11-2 and TRBJ2-7): EAGVAQSPRYKIIEKRQSVAFWCNPISGHATLYWYQQILGQGPKLLIQFQNNGVVDDSQLPKDRFSAERLKGVDSTLKIQPAKLEDSAVYLCASSYQGVISSEQYFGPGTRLTVT.

The chain couples TRBV4-1 to TRBJ1-3; D call uncertain. Germline assignment: CDR1 MGHRA and CDR2 YSYEKL. The CDR3 totals 11 residues. The V and J ends lost 9 bases and 4 bases respectively, with 7 bases between them. In DNA form, the CDR3 reads TGCGCCAGTGGGGAGGGAAACACCATATATTTT. Encoded protein: CASGEGNTIYF.

The chain recombines TRBV2 with TRBJ2-1; 8 nucleotides align to TRBD2. The CDR3 is 15 amino acids. J gave up 6 bases and V 7 bases, and 11 bases lay outside the gene matches. Per germline, CDR1 SNHLY and CDR2 FYNNEI. The CDR3 loop is CASTTGRGGGNEQFF. As DNA, the CDR3 is TGTGCCAGCACCACGGGACGGGGGGGAGGCAATGAGCAGTTCTTC. Full variable domain (outside the CDR3, taken from reference TRBV2 and TRBJ2-1): EPEVTQTPSHQVTQMGQEVILRCVPISNHLYFYWYRQILGQKVEFLVSFYNNEISEKSEIFDDQFSVERPDGSNFTLKIRSTKLEDSAMYFCASTTGRGGGNEQFFGPGTRLTVL.

The chain carries TRBV5-4 and TRBJ2-2; no firm D call. The CDR3 length is 14 residues. V lost 2 bases, J lost 6 bases, and 11 bases lay in between. Germline CDR1 SGHNT, CDR2 YYREEE (reference sequence). The DNA for the CDR3 is TGTGCCAGCAGCTTCCTGGTGGGCTCCGGGGAGCTGTTTTTT. It yields the protein CASSFLVGSGELFF.

The rearrangement links TRBV20-1 to TRBJ2-1; the match to TRBD1 covers 7 bases. The germline CDR1 and CDR2 sequences are DFQATT and SNEGSKA (reference sequence). The CDR3 spans 11 residues. Trimming at V came to 6 bases and at J to 9 bases, leaving 5 bases not matched to a gene. The CDR3 is CSAPDRREQFF. The CDR3 DNA reads as TGCAGTGCACCGGACAGGCGTGAGCAGTTCTTC.

This chain links TRBV30 with TRBJ1-4; D gene ambiguous. V shed 0 bases and J shed 14 bases, with 13 bases lying between them. Germline V gene data show CDR1 as GTSNPN and CDR2 as SVGIG (reference sequence). This CDR3 contains 12 residues. The CDR3 DNA is TGTGCCTGGAGTGTACATTTGGAGGCCCTGTTTTTT. It translates to CAWSVHLEALFF.

This clone is a singleton in its sample. CDR3 protein: CASSLTGPVPEAFF. Here the CDR3 DNA reads TGTGCCAGCAGCTTAACAGGGCCCGTGCCTGAAGCTTTCTTT. The chain has TRBV7-9 and TRBJ1-1; possible D gene TRBD1, 6 bases. This CDR3 is 14 amino acids long. Between the trimmed V and J ends, which lost 2 bases and 6 bases, there was a span of 13 bases. Germline V CDR1 and CDR2: SEHNR, FQNEAQ (reference sequence).

The chain links TRBV7-9 to TRBJ2-7; D may be TRBD1 (6 bases). The CDR3 length is 14 residues. The germline V and J ends were trimmed by 1 base and 4 bases, with 11 bases remaining between them. Germline V lookup: CDR1 SEHNR, CDR2 FQNEAQ (reference sequence). For the CDR3, the DNA is TGTGCCAGCAGCTTAGGGACGGGACATTACGAGCAGTACTTC. This encodes CASSLGTGHYEQYF.

A single count supports this clone. The chain combines TRBV5-1 with TRBJ2-7; 7 nucleotides match TRBD1. This CDR3 is 14 amino acids long. V lost 2 bases and J lost 3; bases outside the gene matches: 5. The V gene's germline CDR1 is SGHRS and CDR2 YFSETQ. The CDR3 DNA reads as TGCGCCAGCAGCTTTAGACAGGGCCACTACGAGCAGTACTTC. It codes for CASSFRQGHYEQYF.

As regards this clone: Mismatch with germline at one junction end may stem from a read error. The chain employs TRBV7-9 and TRBJ1-1, with TRBD1 as a possible D gene (5 bases). From germline, CDR1 is SEHNR and CDR2 FQNEAQ (reference sequence). The CDR3 is made up of 12 amino acids. CDR3 residues: CSSSYGGTEAFF. The CDR3 DNA sequence: TGTTCCAGCAGTTACGGGGGCACTGAAGCTTTCTTT.

The V call is TRBV30, the J call TRBJ1-3; D may be TRBD1 (6 bases). With 1 base removed from V and 4 bases from J, the gap between germline ends came to 14 bases. The CDR3 is made up of 15 amino acids. Germline lookup yields CDR1 GTSNPN and CDR2 SVGIG (reference sequence). The DNA for the CDR3 is TGTGCCTGGAGTGCGATCCGGGACAACGGAAACACCATATATTTT. As protein: CAWSAIRDNGNTIYF. Full variable domain (rest looked up from reference TRBV30 and TRBJ1-3): SQTIHQWPATLVQPVGSPLSLECTVEGTSNPNLYWYRQAAGRGLQLLFYSVGIGQISSEVPQNLSASRPQDRQFILSSKKLLLSDSGFYLCAWSAIRDNGNTIYFGEGSWLTVV.

The rearrangement links TRBV30 to TRBJ2-1; D unclear. This CDR3 region has 11 residues. V shed 4 bases and J shed 5 bases, with 6 bases lying between them. Per germline, CDR1 GTSNPN and CDR2 SVGIG (reference sequence). CDR3 protein: CAWNSHNEQFF. CDR3 nucleotide sequence: TGTGCCTGGAACTCACACAATGAGCAGTTCTTC.

This clone was observed once. This chain joins TRBV2 and TRBJ2-5; D is unclear. CDR3 size: 13 residues. V shed 4 bases and J shed 4 bases, with 10 bases lying between them. The V gene's germline CDR1 is SNHLY and CDR2 FYNNEI. CDR3 sequence: CASSGNFGETQYF. In DNA form, the CDR3 reads TGTGCCAGCAGTGGCAATTTCGGAGAGACCCAGTACTTC.

This chain connects TRBV7-9 to TRBJ1-1; tentative D call: TRBD1 (5 bases). The germline V gene has CDR1 SEHNR and CDR2 FQNEAQ (reference sequence). Trimming cost V 6 bases and J 7 bases, with 18 bases left between them. The length of the CDR3 is 14 residues. The CDR3 DNA reads as TGTGCCAGCAGTTCACCGGACGGGACTCATGAAGCTTTCTTT. It translates to CASSSPDGTHEAFF. The entire variable domain, with the rest obtained from reference TRBV7-9 and TRBJ1-1, is as follows: DTGVSQNPRHKITKRGQNVTFRCDPISEHNRLYWYRQTLGQGPEFLTYFQNEAQLEKSRLLSDRFSAERPKGSFSTLEIQRTEQGDSAMYLCASSSPDGTHEAFFGQGTRLTVV.

The rearrangement links TRBV14 to TRBJ2-7; 7 nucleotides agree with TRBD1. Germline assignment: CDR1 SGHDN and CDR2 FVKESK. V gave up 3 bases and J gave up 7 bases; unmatched junction bases: 18. The CDR3 totals 17 residues. The CDR3 nucleotides read TGTGCCAGCAGCCATCGGGACAGTTTGGGTGCCGAGAAGGAGCAGTACTTC. This translates into CASSHRDSLGAEKEQYF.

The rearrangement links TRBV6-6 to TRBJ1-1; 7 bases fit TRBD1. The CDR3 covers 14 residues. Germline values: CDR1 MNHNY, CDR2 SVGAGI (reference sequence). V lost 1 base, J lost 2 bases, and 1 base stayed unmatched. CDR3 sequence: CASSYYRGNTEAFF. CDR3 nucleotides: TGTGCCAGCAGTTACTACAGGGGAAACACTGAAGCTTTCTTT.

This clone was seen a single time. The rearrangement joins TRBV29-1 to TRBJ1-1, with 7 bases lining up with TRBD1. Germline trimming cut 5 bases from V and 1 base from J; bases unmatched to any gene: 7. Germline lookup yields CDR1 SQVTM and CDR2 ANQGSEA. The CDR3 extends over 14 amino acids. The CDR3 sequence: CSVHLQGENTEAFF. As DNA, the CDR3 is TGCAGCGTTCATCTTCAGGGGGAGAACACTGAAGCTTTCTTT.